These T cell receptor beta chains were read from a single sample in a study of radiation and T cells in renal cell carcinoma. Here immunoSEQ multiplex PCR was the method, and the copy in TCRdb shows in-frame clones only, minus some. Of roughly 100,000 clones listed, roughly 88% are singletons. The starting material was blood, obtained from a patient whose treatment included radiotherapy and nephrectomy. The receptors stem from a man between 60 and 70 years old with renal cell carcinoma. The CDR3 runs from the conserved cysteine through the conserved F or W. D genes are given only for firm matches.

CDR3 length: 11
V gene: TRBV7-9
D gene: .
J gene: TRBJ1-2
CDR3 DNA: TGTGCCAGCAGCTCACGACAGGGCTACACCTTC
CDR3 protein: CASSSRQGYTF

CDR3 length: 13
V gene: TRBV29-1
D gene: .
J gene: TRBJ2-7
CDR3 DNA: TGCAGCGTTGCAGGGGCCACCTCCTACGAGCAGTACTTC
CDR3 protein: CSVAGATSYEQYF

CDR3 length: 16
V gene: TRBV2
D gene: TRBD1
J gene: TRBJ2-7
CDR3 DNA: TGTGCCAGCACCGACCCCCGGGACAGGGAGGGCTACGAGCAGTACTTC
CDR3 protein: CASTDPRDREGYEQYF

CDR3 length: 14
V gene: TRBV9
D gene: .
J gene: TRBJ1-1
CDR3 DNA: TGTGCCAGCAGCGCGATGTCCGCGGGCACTGAAGCTTTCTTT
CDR3 protein: CASSAMSAGTEAFF

CDR3 length: 14
V gene: TRBV19
D gene: .
J gene: TRBJ2-7
CDR3 DNA: TGTGCCAGTAGTATAGCGGGAAGCTCCTACGAGCAGTACTTC
CDR3 protein: CASSIAGSSYEQYF

CDR3 length: 16
V gene: TRBV11-2
D gene: .
J gene: TRBJ2-7
CDR3 DNA: TGTGCCAGCAGCGAGGCGGGAACCTATAGCTCCTACGAGCAGTACTTC
CDR3 protein: CASSEAGTYSSYEQYF

CDR3 length: 15
V gene: TRBV5-1
D gene: TRBD1
J gene: TRBJ2-7
CDR3 DNA: TGCGCCAGCAGCTTGACAGGGGGTAAGGTCTACGAGCAGTACTTC
CDR3 protein: CASSLTGGKVYEQYF

CDR3 length: 16
V gene: TRBV18
D gene: .
J gene: TRBJ2-2
CDR3 DNA: TGTGCCAGCTCACCACCGACAGGCACGAACACCGGGGAGCTGTTTTTT
CDR3 protein: CASSPPTGTNTGELFF

CDR3 length: 16
V gene: TRBV2
D gene: TRBD1
J gene: TRBJ1-1
CDR3 DNA: TGTGCCAGCAGTGGGTCCCGGGACAGGGTTGTCACTGAAGCTTTCTTT
CDR3 protein: CASSGSRDRVVTEAFF

CDR3 length: 16
V gene: TRBV6-5
D gene: TRBD1
J gene: TRBJ1-5
CDR3 DNA: TGTGCCAGCAGTTTACGCGGGACAGGGACGGATCAGCCCCAGCATTTT
CDR3 protein: CASSLRGTGTDQPQHF

CDR3 length: 13
V gene: TRBV30
D gene: .
J gene: TRBJ2-2
CDR3 DNA: TGTGCCTGGAAGCAGATGTTTGCCGGGGAGCTGTTTTTT
CDR3 protein: CAWKQMFAGELFF

CDR3 length: 16
V gene: TRBV7-8
D gene: TRBD1
J gene: TRBJ2-5
CDR3 DNA: TGTGCCAGCAGGAGGGACAGACTAAGGAACCAAGAGACCCAGTACTTC
CDR3 protein: CASRRDRLRNQETQYF

CDR3 length: 16
V gene: TRBV4-3
D gene: TRBD2
J gene: TRBJ2-7
CDR3 DNA: TGCGCCAGCAGCCAGACCACTAGCGGAAACTACCACGAGCAGTACTTC
CDR3 protein: CASSQTTSGNYHEQYF